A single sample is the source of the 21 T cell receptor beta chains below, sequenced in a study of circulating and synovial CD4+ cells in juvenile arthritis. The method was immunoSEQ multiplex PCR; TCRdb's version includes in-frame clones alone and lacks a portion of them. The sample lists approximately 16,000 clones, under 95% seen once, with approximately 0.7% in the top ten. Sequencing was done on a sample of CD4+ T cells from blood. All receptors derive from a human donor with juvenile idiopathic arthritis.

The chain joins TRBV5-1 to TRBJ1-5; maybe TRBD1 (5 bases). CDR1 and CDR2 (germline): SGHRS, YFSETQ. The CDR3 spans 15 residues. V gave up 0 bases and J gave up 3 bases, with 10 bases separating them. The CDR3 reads CASSLEGAPNQPQHF. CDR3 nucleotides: TGCGCCAGCAGCTTGGAAGGGGCCCCCAATCAGCCCCAGCATTTT.

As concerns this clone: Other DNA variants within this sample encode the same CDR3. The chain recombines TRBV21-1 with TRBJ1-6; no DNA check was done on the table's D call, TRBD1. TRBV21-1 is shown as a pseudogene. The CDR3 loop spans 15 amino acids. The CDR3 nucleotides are TGTGCCAGCAGCAAGGGACAGGGGGCGGATTCACCCCTCCACTTT. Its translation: CASSKGQGADSPLHF.

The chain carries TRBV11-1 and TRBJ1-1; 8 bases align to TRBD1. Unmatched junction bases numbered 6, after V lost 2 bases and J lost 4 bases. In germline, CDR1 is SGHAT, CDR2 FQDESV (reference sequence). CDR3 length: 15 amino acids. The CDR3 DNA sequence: TGTGCCAGCAGCTTAATAGGACAGGGCCTCACTGAAGCTTTCTTT. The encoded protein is CASSLIGQGLTEAFF.

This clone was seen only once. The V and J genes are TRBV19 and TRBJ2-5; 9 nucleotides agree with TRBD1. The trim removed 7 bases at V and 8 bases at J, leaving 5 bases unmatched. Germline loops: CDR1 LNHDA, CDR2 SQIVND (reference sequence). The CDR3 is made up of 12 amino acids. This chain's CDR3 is CASTAGQGTQYF. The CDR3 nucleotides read TGTGCCAGTACGGCGGGACAGGGCACCCAGTACTTC.

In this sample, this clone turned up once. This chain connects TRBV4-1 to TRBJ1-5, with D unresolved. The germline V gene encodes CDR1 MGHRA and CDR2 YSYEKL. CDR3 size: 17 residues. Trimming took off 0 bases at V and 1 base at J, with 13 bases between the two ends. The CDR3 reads CASSQERGPQSNQPQHF. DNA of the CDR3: TGCGCCAGCAGCCAAGAGCGGGGTCCCCAGAGCAATCAGCCCCAGCATTTT.

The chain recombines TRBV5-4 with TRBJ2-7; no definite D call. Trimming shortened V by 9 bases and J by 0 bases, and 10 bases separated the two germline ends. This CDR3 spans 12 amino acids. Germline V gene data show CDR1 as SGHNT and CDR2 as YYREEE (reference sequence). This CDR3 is CATSRSSYEQYF. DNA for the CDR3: TGTGCCACCTCACGGAGCTCCTACGAGCAGTACTTC.

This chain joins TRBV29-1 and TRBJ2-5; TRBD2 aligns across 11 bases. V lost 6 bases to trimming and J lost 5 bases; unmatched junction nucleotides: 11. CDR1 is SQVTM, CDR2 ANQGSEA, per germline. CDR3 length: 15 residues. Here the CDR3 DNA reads TGCAGCGTCGATTTACTAGCGGGAGTAGGTGAGACCCAGTACTTC. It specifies CSVDLLAGVGETQYF.

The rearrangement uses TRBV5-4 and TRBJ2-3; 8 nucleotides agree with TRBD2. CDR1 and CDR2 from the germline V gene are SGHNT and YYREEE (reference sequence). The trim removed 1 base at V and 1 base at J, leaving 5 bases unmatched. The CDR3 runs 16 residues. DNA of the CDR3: TGTGCCAGCAGCTTGTACAGCGGGGGCGGCACAGATACGCAGTATTTT. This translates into CASSLYSGGGTDTQYF.

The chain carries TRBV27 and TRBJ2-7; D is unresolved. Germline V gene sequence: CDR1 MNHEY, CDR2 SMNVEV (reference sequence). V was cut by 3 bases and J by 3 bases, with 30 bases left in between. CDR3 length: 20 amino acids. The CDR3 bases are TGTGCCAGCAGTTTCCCCGTGGTCAGCCCAGCGATCTACTTCGTCTACGAGCAGTACTTC. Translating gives CASSFPVVSPAIYFVYEQYF.

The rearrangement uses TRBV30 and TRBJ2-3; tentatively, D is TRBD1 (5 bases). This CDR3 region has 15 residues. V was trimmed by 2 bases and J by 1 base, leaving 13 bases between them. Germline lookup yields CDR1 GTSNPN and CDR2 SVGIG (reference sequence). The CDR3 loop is CAWSLGRAGTDTQYF. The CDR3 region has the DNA TGTGCCTGGAGTTTAGGCAGGGCGGGCACAGATACGCAGTATTTT.

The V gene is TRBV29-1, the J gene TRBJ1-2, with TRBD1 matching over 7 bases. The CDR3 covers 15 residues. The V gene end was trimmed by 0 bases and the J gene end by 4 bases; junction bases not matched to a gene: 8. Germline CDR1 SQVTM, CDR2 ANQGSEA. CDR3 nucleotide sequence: TGCAGCGTTGAAGATCGATATTCAGGGGGCTATGGCTACACCTTC. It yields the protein CSVEDRYSGGYGYTF.

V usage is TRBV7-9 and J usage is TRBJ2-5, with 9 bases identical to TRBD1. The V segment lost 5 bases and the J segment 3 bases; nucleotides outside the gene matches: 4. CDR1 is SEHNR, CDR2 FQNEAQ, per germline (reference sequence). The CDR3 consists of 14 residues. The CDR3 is CASSHRGLKETQYF. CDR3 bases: TGTGCCAGCAGCCACAGGGGGCTAAAAGAGACCCAGTACTTC.

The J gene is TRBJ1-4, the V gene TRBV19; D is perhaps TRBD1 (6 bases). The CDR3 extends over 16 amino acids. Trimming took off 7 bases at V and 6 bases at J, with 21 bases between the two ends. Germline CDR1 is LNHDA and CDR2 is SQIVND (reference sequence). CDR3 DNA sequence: TGTGCCAGTACCCGTATTCACAGGGCAGGGTATGAAAAACTGTTTTTT. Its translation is CASTRIHRAGYEKLFF.

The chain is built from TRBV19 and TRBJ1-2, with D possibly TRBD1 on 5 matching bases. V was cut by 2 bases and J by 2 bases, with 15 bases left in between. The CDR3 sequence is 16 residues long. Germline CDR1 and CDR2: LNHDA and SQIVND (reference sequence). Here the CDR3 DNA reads TGTGCCAGTAGTATATCCCTTTTGGCAGGGAACTATGGCTACACCTTC. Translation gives CASSISLLAGNYGYTF.

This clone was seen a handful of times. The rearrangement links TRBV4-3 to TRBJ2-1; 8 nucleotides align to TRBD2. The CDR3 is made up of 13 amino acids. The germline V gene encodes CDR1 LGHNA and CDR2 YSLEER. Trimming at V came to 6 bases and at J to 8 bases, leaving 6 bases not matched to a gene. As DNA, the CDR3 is TGCGCCAGCAGTGGGCGGGAGGCAGATGAGCAGTTCTTC. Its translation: CASSGREADEQFF.

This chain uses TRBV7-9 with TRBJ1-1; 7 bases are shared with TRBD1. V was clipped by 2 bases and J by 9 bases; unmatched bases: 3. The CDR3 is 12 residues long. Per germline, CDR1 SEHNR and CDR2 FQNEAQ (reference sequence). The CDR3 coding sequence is TGTGCCAGCAGCTTATTGGGACAGCAAGCTTTCTTT. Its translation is CASSLLGQQAFF.

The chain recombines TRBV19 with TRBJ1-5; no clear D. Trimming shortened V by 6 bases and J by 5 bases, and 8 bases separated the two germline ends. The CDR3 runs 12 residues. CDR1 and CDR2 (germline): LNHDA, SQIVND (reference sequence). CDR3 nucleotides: TGTGCCAGTAGGTACCGCGATCAGCCCCAGCATTTT. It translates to CASRYRDQPQHF.

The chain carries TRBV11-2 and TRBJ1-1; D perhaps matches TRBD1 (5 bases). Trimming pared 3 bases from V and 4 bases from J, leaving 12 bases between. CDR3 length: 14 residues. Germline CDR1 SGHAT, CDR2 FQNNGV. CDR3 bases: TGTGCCAGCAGCTTCGGGCAGGGCCGCACTGAAGCTTTCTTT. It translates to CASSFGQGRTEAFF.

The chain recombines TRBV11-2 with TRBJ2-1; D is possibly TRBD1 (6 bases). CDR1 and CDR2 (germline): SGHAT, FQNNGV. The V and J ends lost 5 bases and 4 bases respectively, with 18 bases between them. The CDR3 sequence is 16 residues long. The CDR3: CASSQNGQTQYNEQFF. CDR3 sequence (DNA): TGTGCCAGCAGCCAAAATGGACAGACACAATACAATGAGCAGTTCTTC.

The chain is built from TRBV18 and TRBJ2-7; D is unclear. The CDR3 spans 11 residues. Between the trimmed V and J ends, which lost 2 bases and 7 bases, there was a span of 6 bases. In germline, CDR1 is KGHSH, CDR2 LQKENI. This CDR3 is CASSPNIEQYF. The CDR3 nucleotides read TGTGCCAGCTCACCAAACATTGAGCAGTACTTC.

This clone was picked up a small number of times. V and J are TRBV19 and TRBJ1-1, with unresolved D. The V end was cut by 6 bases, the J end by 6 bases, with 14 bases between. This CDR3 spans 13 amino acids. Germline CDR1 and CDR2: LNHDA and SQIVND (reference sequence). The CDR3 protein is CASRPPNLAEAFF. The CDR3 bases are TGTGCCAGTAGACCCCCTAATTTGGCTGAAGCTTTCTTT. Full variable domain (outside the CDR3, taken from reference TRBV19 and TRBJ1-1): DGGITQSPKYLFRKEGQNVTLSCEQNLNHDAMYWYRQDPGQGLRLIYYSQIVNDFQKGDIAEGYSVSREKKESFPLTVTSAQKNPTAFYLCASRPPNLAEAFFGQGTRLTVV.